These T cell receptor beta chains were read from a single sample in a study of blood T cell repertoires in COVID-19. Assay used: immunoSEQ multiplex PCR; TCRdb lists only in-frame clones, some missing. The sample lists about 34,000 clones, roughly 90% occurring once. Sequencing used peripheral blood. The receptors originated from a human donor with active COVID-19. The donor label of this sample is uncertain. The CDR3 runs from the conserved cysteine through the conserved F or W. D genes are given only for firm matches. Size tells how often a clone was seen (once, few, many) or the class of an expanded clone, and some rows leave it out.

j_gene | v_gene | d_gene | abundance | CDR3nt | CDR3aa
TRBJ2-3 | TRBV5-1 | TRBD2 | . | TGCGCCAGCAGCTTGGGGTATAGCGGGAGCACAGATACGCAGTATTTT | CASSLGYSGSTDTQYF
TRBJ2-1 | TRBV19 | TRBD2 | . | TGTGCCAGTGGGGCGGGGGTATGGGGATACAATGAGCAGTTCTTC | CASGAGVWGYNEQFF
TRBJ2-7 | TRBV4-3 | . | . | TGCGCCAGCAGCCAATTGCTGCAGGGGGAGGACGAGCAGTACTTC | CASSQLLQGEDEQYF
TRBJ2-5 | TRBV29-1 | TRBD2 | . | TGCAGCGTTATATGGGCGGGGGGAGAGACCCAGTACTTC | CSVIWAGGETQYF
TRBJ1-2 | TRBV4-3 | TRBD1 | . | TGCGCCAGCAGCCCAACAGGGACAGGTGTCAGCTACACCTTC | CASSPTGTGVSYTF
TRBJ2-1 | TRBV7-2 | TRBD2 | . | TGTGCCAGCAGCCTCACTAGCGGGGGCCCCTACAATGAGCAGTTCTTC | CASSLTSGGPYNEQFF
TRBJ1-6 | TRBV19 | TRBD1 | once | TGTGCCAGTAGAAAAGGACAGGGAAGAAATAATTCACCCCTCCACTTT | CASRKGQGRNNSPLHF
TRBJ2-4 | TRBV5-6 | . | few | TGTGCCAGCAGCTTGTTTCGGGATAGCACAGCCAAAAACATTCAGTACTTC | CASSLFRDSTAKNIQYF
TRBJ2-2 | TRBV24-1 | . | . | TGTGCCACCAGTGACCCTCGGACAATTGGCGGGGAGCTGTTTTTT | CATSDPRTIGGELFF
TRBJ1-1 | TRBV6-6 | . | . | TGTGCCAGCAGTTGGGACGGGAGTGAAGCTTTCTTT | CASSWDGSEAFF
TRBJ1-6 | TRBV2 | . | . | TGTGCCAGTTCCTCCGAGCGGCTTCTAACTTATTCACCCCTCCACTTT | CASSSERLLTYSPLHF
TRBJ1-4 | TRBV4-2 | TRBD1 | . | TGTGCCAGCAGCCACCCAAGCGACAGGGTGGATCGGGAAAAACTGTTTTTT | CASSHPSDRVDREKLFF
TRBJ2-1 | TRBV4-3 | TRBD2 | . | TGCGCCAGCAGCCAAGAACCCCCTGTGGGTAGCGGGGGGGCCAATGAGCAGTTCTTC | CASSQEPPVGSGGANEQFF
TRBJ1-1 | TRBV19 | . | . | TGTGCCAGTACCCGGGGGAACACTGAAGCTTTCTTT | CASTRGNTEAFF
TRBJ2-2 | TRBV3-1/TRBV3-2 | . | . | TGTGCCAGCAGCCAAGGGGGCCAATTTTTTGAGAGTTACACCGGGGAGCTGTTTTTT | CASSQGGQFFESYTGELFF
TRBJ2-3 | TRBV24-1 | . | . | TGTGCCACCACACAGTCTCACGGGAATACGCAGTATTTT | CATTQSHGNTQYF
TRBJ1-1 | TRBV21-1 | . | . | TGTGCCAGCAGGGAGCAAGACGAGGCTTTCTTT | CASREQDEAFF
TRBJ2-3 | TRBV5-1 | TRBD2 | . | TGCGCCAGCAGCTTGGCAGTAGCGGGGGCCCCAGATACGCAGTATTTT | CASSLAVAGAPDTQYF
TRBJ1-2 | TRBV9 | TRBD1 | . | TGTGCCAGCAGCGTCGGGACAGGGGCAATCTTGGGGGTGTCATTGCGCTACACCTTC | CASSVGTGAILGVSLRYTF
TRBJ1-4 | TRBV6-1 | . | . | TGTGCCAGCAGTGAAGCTACAGGGTCAACTAATGAAAAACTGTTTTTT | CASSEATGSTNEKLFF
TRBJ1-3 | TRBV7-6 | TRBD1 | . | TGTGCCAGCAGCCAAATGACAGGGATGGGAAACACCATATATTTT | CASSQMTGMGNTIYF
TRBJ2-3 | TRBV5-1 | TRBD2 | few | TGCGCCAGCAGCCGGAGACTAGCGGGGGGCGGGGATACGCAGTATTTT | CASSRRLAGGGDTQYF
TRBJ1-2 | TRBV6-5 | . | . | TGTGCCAGCAGTTACTCGATCGGGGGGCGCGGGTATGGCTACACCTTC | CASSYSIGGRGYGYTF
TRBJ2-5 | TRBV5-1 | . | . | TGCGCCAGCTCTGACAGGATTCAAGAGACCCAGTACTTC | CASSDRIQETQYF
TRBJ1-6 | TRBV25-1 | . | . | TGTGCCAGCAGTGATTGGGGAGGTTCACCCCTCCACTTT | CASSDWGGSPLHF
TRBJ1-6 | TRBV19 | . | . | TGTGCCAGTAGCAGATACAGGGCCGGCTCCTATAATTCACCCCTCCACTTT | CASSRYRAGSYNSPLHF
TRBJ2-7 | TRBV5-6 | . | . | TGTGCCAGCAGCCTCCGGGACATAGCCTACGAGCAGTACTTC | CASSLRDIAYEQYF
TRBJ2-5 | TRBV18 | . | . | TGTGCCAGCTCACCGCGGCGGGCGGGAGAGACCCAGTACTTC | CASSPRRAGETQYF
TRBJ1-4 | TRBV2 | . | once | TGTGCCAGCAGTTCAGAATTCGATACAGGGCGGCTGTTTTTT | CASSSEFDTGRLFF
TRBJ2-7 | TRBV7-6 | TRBD1 | few | TGTGCCAGCAGCTTAGGTAGGGGGCCCGCCTACGAGCAGTACTTC | CASSLGRGPAYEQYF
TRBJ2-5 | TRBV7-3 | TRBD2 | once | TGTGCCAGCAGCTCCGGCGGGGGGCCCCAAGAGACCCAGTACTTC | CASSSGGGPQETQYF
TRBJ1-2 | TRBV28 | TRBD1 | once | TGTGCCAGCAGGCGGACAGGTGCCCTCTATGGCTACACCTTC | CASRRTGALYGYTF
TRBJ2-2 | TRBV5-1 | TRBD1 | few | TGCGCCAGCAGTTCGGGACAGGGGGCGTCGACCGGGGAGCTGTTTTTT | CASSSGQGASTGELFF
TRBJ2-3 | TRBV5-4 | . | . | TGTGCCAGCAGCTTGGGGGGAGCGGATACGCAGTATTTT | CASSLGGADTQYF
TRBJ1-5 | TRBV7-3 | TRBD1 | once | TGTGCCAGCAGACAGGGGGGTAGCAATCAGCCCCAGCATTTT | CASRQGGSNQPQHF
TRBJ2-5 | TRBV6-6 | . | . | TGTGCCAGCAGCACAGGGATCTACGGCCAGACCCAGTACTTC | CASSTGIYGQTQYF
TRBJ2-3 | TRBV5-4 | TRBD2 | . | TGTGCCAGCAGCTTGCGGTGGACTAGCGGGCGGAGCACAGATACGCAGTATTTT | CASSLRWTSGRSTDTQYF
TRBJ1-2 | TRBV5-6 | . | . | TGTGCCAGCAGCTCAGGGGAGGGGACCTATGGCTACACCTTC | CASSSGEGTYGYTF
TRBJ1-5 | TRBV4-3 | . | . | TGCGCCAGCAGCCAAATATCAGGGGTGAATCAGCCCCAGCATTTT | CASSQISGVNQPQHF
TRBJ2-5 | TRBV10-3 | . | . | TGTGCCATCAGTGAGGAAGGGGGTAGGCAGACCCAGTACTTC | CAISEEGGRQTQYF
TRBJ1-3 | TRBV18 | . | . | TGTGCCAGCTCTCCGTGGACACCTGCCAACTCTGGAAACACCATATATTTT | CASSPWTPANSGNTIYF
TRBJ1-2 | TRBV25-1 | TRBD1 | . | TGTGCCAGCATGCCCGGGGACAGGAACTATGGCTACACCTTC | CASMPGDRNYGYTF
TRBJ2-7 | TRBV11-2 | TRBD2 | . | TGTGCCAGCAGCTTAGTAGGGACTAGTTCCACTAGGGCCTACGAGCAGTACTTC | CASSLVGTSSTRAYEQYF
TRBJ2-2 | TRBV19 | . | . | TGTGCCAGTAGCTCGACAGGTGGGAGACCCACCGGGGAGCTGTTTTTT | CASSSTGGRPTGELFF
TRBJ2-5 | TRBV18 | . | . | TGTGCCAGCTCCCAAGGACTCAAAGAGACCCAGTACTTC | CASSQGLKETQYF
TRBJ2-1 | TRBV18 | TRBD1 | . | TGTGCCAGCTCACCACCGACAGGGGGCGGCCAGAATGAGCAGTTCTTC | CASSPPTGGGQNEQFF
TRBJ2-3 | TRBV12-3/TRBV12-4 | . | . | TGTGCCAGCACCGGACAGATCACAGATACGCAGTATTTT | CASTGQITDTQYF
TRBJ1-6 | TRBV6-1 | . | . | TGTGCCAGCAGTGTCGTTGGACGGGAACTTAGCTCCTATAATTCACCCCTCCACTTT | CASSVVGRELSSYNSPLHF
TRBJ2-1 | TRBV2 | . | . | TGTGCCAGCAGGGCTACTCGATCCCAGGGGGGGCAGTTCTTC | CASRATRSQGGQFF
TRBJ2-4 | TRBV5-1 | . | . | TGCGCCAGCAGCTTGGCCGTGTCGCGGCACGCCAAAAACATTCAGTACTTC | CASSLAVSRHAKNIQYF
TRBJ1-3 | TRBV7-9 | . | . | TGTGCCAGCAGCTTATATCTAGGAAACACCATATATTTT | CASSLYLGNTIYF
TRBJ1-2 | TRBV27 | . | few | TGTGCCAGCAGTTTAGCGGGGGGCGCCTATGGCTACACCTTC | CASSLAGGAYGYTF
TRBJ2-1 | TRBV5-1 | TRBD2 | . | TGCGCCAGCAGCGATTCATCCCGACTAGCGGCATACAATGAGCAGTTCTTC | CASSDSSRLAAYNEQFF
TRBJ2-6 | TRBV6-1 | . | . | TGTGCCAGCAGTGACCCCAGGGGAGGGAGTAACTCTGGGGCCAACGTCCTGACTTTC | CASSDPRGGSNSGANVLTF
TRBJ1-1 | TRBV7-2 | TRBD1 | . | TGTGCCAGCAGCCCTCTAGCAGGGGGCGTAGGCACTGAAGCTTTCTTT | CASSPLAGGVGTEAFF
TRBJ2-3 | TRBV19 | . | . | TGTGCCAGTAGTATCGAGAACGATAAGATTCGCACAGATACGCAGTATTTT | CASSIENDKIRTDTQYF
TRBJ2-1 | TRBV4-3 | . | few | TGCGCCAGCAGCCAAGATACCGGGGGTCTCTACAATGAGCAGTTCTTC | CASSQDTGGLYNEQFF